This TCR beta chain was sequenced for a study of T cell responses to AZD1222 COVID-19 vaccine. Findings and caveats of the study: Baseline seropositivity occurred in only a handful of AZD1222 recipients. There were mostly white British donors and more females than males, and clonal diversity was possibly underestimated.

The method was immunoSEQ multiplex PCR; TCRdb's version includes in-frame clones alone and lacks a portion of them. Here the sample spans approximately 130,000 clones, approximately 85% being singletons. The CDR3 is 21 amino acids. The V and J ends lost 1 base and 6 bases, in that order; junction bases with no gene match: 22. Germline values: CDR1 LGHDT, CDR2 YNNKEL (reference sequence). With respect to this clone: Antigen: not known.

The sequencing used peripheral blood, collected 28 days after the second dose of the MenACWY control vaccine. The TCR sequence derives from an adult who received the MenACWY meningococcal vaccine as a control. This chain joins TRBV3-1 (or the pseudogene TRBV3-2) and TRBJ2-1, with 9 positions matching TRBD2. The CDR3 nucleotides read TGTGCCAGCAGCCAAGCGCTCCTCTTGGCGGGAGGGCCCCCTTTAGGCAATGAGCAGTTCTTC. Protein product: CASSQALLLAGGPPLGNEQFF.